Given below is one T cell receptor beta chain in context. Its matching antigen is unknown. This entry is derived from a study of T cell repertoires in cytomegalovirus infection. Overall study: Carrying CMV and the relevant HLA type showed in public TCR beta signatures. Study-wide points: Public TCR beta family frequency separated CMV-and-HLA carriers, including in an independent cohort. CMV-specific TCR beta clonotypes restricted by HLA-C dominated the ex vivo response.

A single record per CDR3 protein comes from TCRdb applying MiXCR to the reads. The repertoire has about 740,000 distinct CDR3 sequences, 35% of them found once; the top ten carry around 2.6%. What was sequenced was PBMCs. The sequence was obtained from a human donor in good health (CMV status not recorded). Some clones in this sample may be carry-over from other donors' samples.

For the CDR3, the DNA is TGTGCCAGCAGCTTAGCGGGAGTACGGTTCTTC. Protein: CASSLAGVRFF. The V and J genes are TRBV7-4 and TRBJ2-1; D might be TRBD2 (5 bases). The CDR3 has 11 amino acids. Per the germline V gene, CDR1 is SGHVT and CDR2 is SQSDAQ. V was trimmed by 0 bases and J by 15 bases, leaving 9 bases between them.